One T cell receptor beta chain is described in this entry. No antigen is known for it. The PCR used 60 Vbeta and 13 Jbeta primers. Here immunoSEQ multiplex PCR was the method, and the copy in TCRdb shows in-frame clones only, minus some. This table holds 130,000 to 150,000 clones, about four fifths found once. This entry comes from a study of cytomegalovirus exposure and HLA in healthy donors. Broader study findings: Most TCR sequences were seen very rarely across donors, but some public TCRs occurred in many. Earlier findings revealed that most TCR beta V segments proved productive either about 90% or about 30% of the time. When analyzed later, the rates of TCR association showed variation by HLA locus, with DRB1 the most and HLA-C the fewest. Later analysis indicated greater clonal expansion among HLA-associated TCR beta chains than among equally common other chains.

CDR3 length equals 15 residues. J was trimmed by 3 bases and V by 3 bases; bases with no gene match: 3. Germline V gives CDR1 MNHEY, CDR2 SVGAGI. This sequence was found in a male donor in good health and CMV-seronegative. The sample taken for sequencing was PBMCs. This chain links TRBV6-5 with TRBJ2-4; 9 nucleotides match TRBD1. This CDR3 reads CASSYGTGLKNIQYF. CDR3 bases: TGTGCCAGCAGTTATGGGACAGGGCTCAAAAACATTCAGTACTTC.